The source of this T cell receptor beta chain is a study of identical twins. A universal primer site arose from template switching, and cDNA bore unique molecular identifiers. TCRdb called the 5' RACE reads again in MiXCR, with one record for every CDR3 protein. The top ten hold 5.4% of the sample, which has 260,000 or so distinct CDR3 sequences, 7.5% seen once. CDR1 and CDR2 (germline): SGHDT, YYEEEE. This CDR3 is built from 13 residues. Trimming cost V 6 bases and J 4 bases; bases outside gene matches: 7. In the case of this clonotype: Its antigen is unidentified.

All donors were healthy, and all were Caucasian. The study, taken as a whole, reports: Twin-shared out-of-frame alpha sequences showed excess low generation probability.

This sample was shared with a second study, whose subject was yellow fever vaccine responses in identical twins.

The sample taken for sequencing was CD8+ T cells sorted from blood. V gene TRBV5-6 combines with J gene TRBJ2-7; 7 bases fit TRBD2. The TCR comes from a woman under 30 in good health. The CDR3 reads CASKGLEAYEQYF. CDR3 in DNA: TGTGCCAGCAAAGGACTAGAAGCTTACGAGCAGTACTTC.